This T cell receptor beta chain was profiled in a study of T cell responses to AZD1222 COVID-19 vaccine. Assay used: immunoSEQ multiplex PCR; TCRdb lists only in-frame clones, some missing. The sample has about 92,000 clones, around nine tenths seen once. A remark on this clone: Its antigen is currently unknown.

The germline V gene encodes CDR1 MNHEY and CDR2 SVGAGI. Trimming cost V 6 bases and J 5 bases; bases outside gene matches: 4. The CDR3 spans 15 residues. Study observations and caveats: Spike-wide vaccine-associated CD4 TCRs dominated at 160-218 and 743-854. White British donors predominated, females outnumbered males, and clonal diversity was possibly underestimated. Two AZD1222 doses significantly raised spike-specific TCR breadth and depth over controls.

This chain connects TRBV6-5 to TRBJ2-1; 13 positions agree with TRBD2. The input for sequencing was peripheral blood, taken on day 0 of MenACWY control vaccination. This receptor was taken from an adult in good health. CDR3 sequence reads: CASSGLAGANNEQFF. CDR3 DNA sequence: TGTGCCAGCAGCGGACTAGCGGGGGCAAACAATGAGCAGTTCTTC.